The 18 T cell receptor beta chains below come from one sample, sequenced in a study of blood T cell repertoires in COVID-19. Here immunoSEQ multiplex PCR was the method, and the copy in TCRdb shows in-frame clones only, minus some. The table lists under 200,000 clones, roughly 80% of them singletons, with about 1.5% in the top ten. The sample comprised peripheral blood. The receptors derive from a human donor in a cohort sampled during active COVID-19.

The chain is built from TRBV19 and TRBJ2-7; D call uncertain. In germline, CDR1 is LNHDA, CDR2 SQIVND (reference sequence). The CDR3 length is 13 residues. The ends were cut back, 3 bases at V and 2 bases at J, with 8 bases in the middle. The CDR3: CASSIGPTYEQYF. CDR3 nucleotides: TGTGCCAGTAGTATCGGTCCTACCTACGAGCAGTACTTC. Using reference TRBV19 and TRBJ2-7 for the parts outside the CDR3, the full variable domain is DGGITQSPKYLFRKEGQNVTLSCEQNLNHDAMYWYRQDPGQGLRLIYYSQIVNDFQKGDIAEGYSVSREKKESFPLTVTSAQKNPTAFYLCASSIGPTYEQYFGPGTRLTVT.

J is TRBJ2-3 and V is TRBV7-2, with TRBD2 matching 10 bases. Germline V gene lookup returns CDR1 SGHTA and CDR2 FQGNSA. This CDR3 has 16 amino acids. Trimming cost V 5 bases and J 4 bases; bases outside gene matches: 9. The CDR3 bases are TGTGCCAGCAGCCAAAAGGCTAGCGGGAGTCCAGATACGCAGTATTTT. Its protein product is CASSQKASGSPDTQYF.

V is TRBV6-5 and J is TRBJ2-7, with 8 bases matching TRBD2. This CDR3 region has 13 residues. Germline loops: CDR1 MNHEY, CDR2 SVGAGI. V was clipped by 7 bases and J by 3 bases; unmatched bases: 5. As DNA, the CDR3 is TGTGCCAGCAAGTCCGGGACTAGCTACGAGCAGTACTTC. This encodes CASKSGTSYEQYF.

The rearrangement joins TRBV7-2 to TRBJ1-4, with a possible D match to TRBD1 (5 bases). Germline V gene lookup returns CDR1 SGHTA and CDR2 FQGNSA. V lost 2 bases, J lost 5 bases, and 9 bases lay in between. This CDR3 is 14 amino acids long. In DNA, the CDR3 is TGTGCCAGCAGCTTAAGGGGATTCAATGAAAAACTGTTTTTT. It specifies CASSLRGFNEKLFF.

The chain links TRBV7-9 to TRBJ1-5; 10 nucleotides agree with TRBD1. Per the germline V gene, CDR1 is SEHNR and CDR2 is FQNEAQ (reference sequence). The V and J ends lost 7 bases and 7 bases, in that order; junction bases with no gene match: 13. The CDR3 runs to 16 residues. The CDR3 DNA follows: TGTGCCAGCACCATTACGACAGGGGGCGGCCTGCAGCCCCAGCATTTT. Encoded protein: CASTITTGGGLQPQHF.

The CDR3 loop reads CASSLLSSGTAPGEQYF. CDR3 coding DNA: TGTGCCAGCAGCTTACTAAGCTCCGGGACAGCGCCTGGCGAGCAGTACTTC. This chain joins TRBV7-9 and TRBJ2-7, with 7 bases matching TRBD1. The CDR3 spans 17 residues. With V trimmed by 2 bases and J by 6 bases, 16 bases remained unmatched. Per germline, CDR1 SEHNR and CDR2 FQNEAQ (reference sequence).

The gene calls are TRBV10-1 and TRBJ2-7; D is ambiguous. V was pared by 0 bases and J by 2 bases, with 11 bases between. The CDR3 spans 15 residues. Germline V gene data show CDR1 as WNHNN and CDR2 as SYGVQD (reference sequence). DNA for the CDR3: TGCGCCAGCAGTGAGTCGGCAGCGCTTGCCTACGAGCAGTACTTC. Translation gives CASSESAALAYEQYF.

This clone occurred once. This CDR3 is also generated by other DNA sequences in the sample. The genes are TRBV7-9 and TRBJ2-3; no definite D call. Trimming stripped 1 base from V and 4 bases from J, with 9 bases between. Germline V gene data show CDR1 as SEHNR and CDR2 as FQNEAQ (reference sequence). CDR3 size: 14 residues. The CDR3 region is CASSLGGVADTQYF. The CDR3 coding sequence is TGTGCCAGCAGCTTAGGAGGAGTAGCAGATACGCAGTATTTT.

CDR3: CASTPGKMNTEAFF. The CDR3 DNA follows: TGTGCCAGCACCCCAGGAAAGATGAACACTGAAGCTTTCTTT. The V call is TRBV6-5, the J call TRBJ1-1; no firm D call. Germline CDR1 MNHEY, CDR2 SVGAGI. The CDR3 is 14 residues long. The V and J ends lost 7 bases and 0 bases respectively, with 12 bases between them.

This clone occurred once. This chain joins TRBV10-3 and TRBJ2-5; D may be TRBD1 (6 bases). CDR1 and CDR2 (germline): ENHRY, SYGVKD. Deletions cut 2 bases from V and 5 bases from J, with 21 bases between. This CDR3 is built from 17 residues. CDR3 nucleotide sequence: TGTGCCATCAGTGAGCCCACAGGGAGTGAATATCTGGAGACCCAGTACTTC. It translates to CAISEPTGSEYLETQYF.

This clone was detected only a few times. The V and J genes are TRBV25-1 and TRBJ1-4, with 8 positions matching TRBD1. This CDR3 is built from 15 residues. The germline CDR1 and CDR2 sequences are MGHDK and SYGVNS. The V segment lost 1 base and the J segment 8 bases; nucleotides outside the gene matches: 6. The CDR3, as DNA: TGTGCCAGCAGTGAATTAGACAGGGGTGGCGAAAAACTGTTTTTT. Its translation: CASSELDRGGEKLFF.

The V and J genes are TRBV27 and TRBJ2-7; 8 positions agree with TRBD1. Germline V gene lookup returns CDR1 MNHEY and CDR2 SMNVEV (reference sequence). The V gene end was trimmed by 5 bases and the J gene end by 0 bases; junction bases not matched to a gene: 6. The CDR3 runs 15 residues. As DNA, the CDR3 is TGTGCCAGCAGTCCCACCGGGACAGGCTCCTACGAGCAGTACTTC. Encoded protein: CASSPTGTGSYEQYF.

This rearrangement joins TRBV10-1 to TRBJ2-3, with 8 bases lining up with TRBD1. The CDR3 is made up of 15 amino acids. Unmatched junction bases numbered 5, after V lost 0 bases and J lost 6 bases. Germline lookup yields CDR1 WNHNN and CDR2 SYGVQD (reference sequence). CDR3 sequence (DNA): TGCGCCAGCAGTGAGTCCCAGGGGGCGCTTGATACGCAGTATTTT. This gives the protein CASSESQGALDTQYF.

The chain couples TRBV10-3 to TRBJ1-5, with TRBD1 as a possible D gene (6 bases). The CDR3 is 15 residues long. Per germline, CDR1 ENHRY and CDR2 SYGVKD. Deletions cut 3 bases from V and 5 bases from J, with 14 bases between. The CDR3 is CAISDTERGYQPQHF. The CDR3 bases are TGTGCCATCAGTGATACGGAAAGGGGGTATCAGCCCCAGCATTTT.

This clone was counted a few times. V gene TRBV19 combines with J gene TRBJ1-4; D is ambiguous. This CDR3 is built from 14 residues. Trimming removed 3 bases from V and 7 bases from J, with 12 bases in between. Germline V gene data show CDR1 as LNHDA and CDR2 as SQIVND (reference sequence). The DNA of the CDR3 is TGTGCCAGTAGTATCACGGGGTCGGCTGAAAAACTGTTTTTT. It is translated as CASSITGSAEKLFF. The variable domain in full, completed from reference TRBV19 and TRBJ1-4, reads DGGITQSPKYLFRKEGQNVTLSCEQNLNHDAMYWYRQDPGQGLRLIYYSQIVNDFQKGDIAEGYSVSREKKESFPLTVTSAQKNPTAFYLCASSITGSAEKLFFGSGTQLSVL.

V gene TRBV5-1 combines with J gene TRBJ2-7; 9 bases agree with TRBD1. The V gene's germline CDR1 is SGHRS and CDR2 YFSETQ. J gave up 7 bases and V 4 bases, and 9 bases lay outside the gene matches. This CDR3 is built from 14 residues. CDR3 coding DNA: TGCGCCAGCAGCGATCCACAGGGGGCGCGGGAGCAGTACTTC. It translates to CASSDPQGAREQYF.

V is TRBV14 and J is TRBJ1-1; D uncertain. Germline CDR1 reads SGHDN; CDR2 reads FVKESK. The CDR3 spans 15 residues. V lost 4 bases, J lost 0 bases, and 12 bases lay in between. CDR3 region: CASSPSRFMNTEAFF. The CDR3 region has the DNA TGTGCCAGCAGCCCCTCCAGGTTTATGAACACTGAAGCTTTCTTT.

J is TRBJ2-7 and V is TRBV12-3 or TRBV12-4; possible D gene TRBD1, 6 bases. The CDR3 sequence is 13 residues long. Trimming pared 6 bases from V and 4 bases from J, leaving 13 bases between. CDR3 in DNA: TGTGCCAGCAGCTTGGCCGACAGGTACGAGCAGTACTTC. Translating it yields CASSLADRYEQYF.